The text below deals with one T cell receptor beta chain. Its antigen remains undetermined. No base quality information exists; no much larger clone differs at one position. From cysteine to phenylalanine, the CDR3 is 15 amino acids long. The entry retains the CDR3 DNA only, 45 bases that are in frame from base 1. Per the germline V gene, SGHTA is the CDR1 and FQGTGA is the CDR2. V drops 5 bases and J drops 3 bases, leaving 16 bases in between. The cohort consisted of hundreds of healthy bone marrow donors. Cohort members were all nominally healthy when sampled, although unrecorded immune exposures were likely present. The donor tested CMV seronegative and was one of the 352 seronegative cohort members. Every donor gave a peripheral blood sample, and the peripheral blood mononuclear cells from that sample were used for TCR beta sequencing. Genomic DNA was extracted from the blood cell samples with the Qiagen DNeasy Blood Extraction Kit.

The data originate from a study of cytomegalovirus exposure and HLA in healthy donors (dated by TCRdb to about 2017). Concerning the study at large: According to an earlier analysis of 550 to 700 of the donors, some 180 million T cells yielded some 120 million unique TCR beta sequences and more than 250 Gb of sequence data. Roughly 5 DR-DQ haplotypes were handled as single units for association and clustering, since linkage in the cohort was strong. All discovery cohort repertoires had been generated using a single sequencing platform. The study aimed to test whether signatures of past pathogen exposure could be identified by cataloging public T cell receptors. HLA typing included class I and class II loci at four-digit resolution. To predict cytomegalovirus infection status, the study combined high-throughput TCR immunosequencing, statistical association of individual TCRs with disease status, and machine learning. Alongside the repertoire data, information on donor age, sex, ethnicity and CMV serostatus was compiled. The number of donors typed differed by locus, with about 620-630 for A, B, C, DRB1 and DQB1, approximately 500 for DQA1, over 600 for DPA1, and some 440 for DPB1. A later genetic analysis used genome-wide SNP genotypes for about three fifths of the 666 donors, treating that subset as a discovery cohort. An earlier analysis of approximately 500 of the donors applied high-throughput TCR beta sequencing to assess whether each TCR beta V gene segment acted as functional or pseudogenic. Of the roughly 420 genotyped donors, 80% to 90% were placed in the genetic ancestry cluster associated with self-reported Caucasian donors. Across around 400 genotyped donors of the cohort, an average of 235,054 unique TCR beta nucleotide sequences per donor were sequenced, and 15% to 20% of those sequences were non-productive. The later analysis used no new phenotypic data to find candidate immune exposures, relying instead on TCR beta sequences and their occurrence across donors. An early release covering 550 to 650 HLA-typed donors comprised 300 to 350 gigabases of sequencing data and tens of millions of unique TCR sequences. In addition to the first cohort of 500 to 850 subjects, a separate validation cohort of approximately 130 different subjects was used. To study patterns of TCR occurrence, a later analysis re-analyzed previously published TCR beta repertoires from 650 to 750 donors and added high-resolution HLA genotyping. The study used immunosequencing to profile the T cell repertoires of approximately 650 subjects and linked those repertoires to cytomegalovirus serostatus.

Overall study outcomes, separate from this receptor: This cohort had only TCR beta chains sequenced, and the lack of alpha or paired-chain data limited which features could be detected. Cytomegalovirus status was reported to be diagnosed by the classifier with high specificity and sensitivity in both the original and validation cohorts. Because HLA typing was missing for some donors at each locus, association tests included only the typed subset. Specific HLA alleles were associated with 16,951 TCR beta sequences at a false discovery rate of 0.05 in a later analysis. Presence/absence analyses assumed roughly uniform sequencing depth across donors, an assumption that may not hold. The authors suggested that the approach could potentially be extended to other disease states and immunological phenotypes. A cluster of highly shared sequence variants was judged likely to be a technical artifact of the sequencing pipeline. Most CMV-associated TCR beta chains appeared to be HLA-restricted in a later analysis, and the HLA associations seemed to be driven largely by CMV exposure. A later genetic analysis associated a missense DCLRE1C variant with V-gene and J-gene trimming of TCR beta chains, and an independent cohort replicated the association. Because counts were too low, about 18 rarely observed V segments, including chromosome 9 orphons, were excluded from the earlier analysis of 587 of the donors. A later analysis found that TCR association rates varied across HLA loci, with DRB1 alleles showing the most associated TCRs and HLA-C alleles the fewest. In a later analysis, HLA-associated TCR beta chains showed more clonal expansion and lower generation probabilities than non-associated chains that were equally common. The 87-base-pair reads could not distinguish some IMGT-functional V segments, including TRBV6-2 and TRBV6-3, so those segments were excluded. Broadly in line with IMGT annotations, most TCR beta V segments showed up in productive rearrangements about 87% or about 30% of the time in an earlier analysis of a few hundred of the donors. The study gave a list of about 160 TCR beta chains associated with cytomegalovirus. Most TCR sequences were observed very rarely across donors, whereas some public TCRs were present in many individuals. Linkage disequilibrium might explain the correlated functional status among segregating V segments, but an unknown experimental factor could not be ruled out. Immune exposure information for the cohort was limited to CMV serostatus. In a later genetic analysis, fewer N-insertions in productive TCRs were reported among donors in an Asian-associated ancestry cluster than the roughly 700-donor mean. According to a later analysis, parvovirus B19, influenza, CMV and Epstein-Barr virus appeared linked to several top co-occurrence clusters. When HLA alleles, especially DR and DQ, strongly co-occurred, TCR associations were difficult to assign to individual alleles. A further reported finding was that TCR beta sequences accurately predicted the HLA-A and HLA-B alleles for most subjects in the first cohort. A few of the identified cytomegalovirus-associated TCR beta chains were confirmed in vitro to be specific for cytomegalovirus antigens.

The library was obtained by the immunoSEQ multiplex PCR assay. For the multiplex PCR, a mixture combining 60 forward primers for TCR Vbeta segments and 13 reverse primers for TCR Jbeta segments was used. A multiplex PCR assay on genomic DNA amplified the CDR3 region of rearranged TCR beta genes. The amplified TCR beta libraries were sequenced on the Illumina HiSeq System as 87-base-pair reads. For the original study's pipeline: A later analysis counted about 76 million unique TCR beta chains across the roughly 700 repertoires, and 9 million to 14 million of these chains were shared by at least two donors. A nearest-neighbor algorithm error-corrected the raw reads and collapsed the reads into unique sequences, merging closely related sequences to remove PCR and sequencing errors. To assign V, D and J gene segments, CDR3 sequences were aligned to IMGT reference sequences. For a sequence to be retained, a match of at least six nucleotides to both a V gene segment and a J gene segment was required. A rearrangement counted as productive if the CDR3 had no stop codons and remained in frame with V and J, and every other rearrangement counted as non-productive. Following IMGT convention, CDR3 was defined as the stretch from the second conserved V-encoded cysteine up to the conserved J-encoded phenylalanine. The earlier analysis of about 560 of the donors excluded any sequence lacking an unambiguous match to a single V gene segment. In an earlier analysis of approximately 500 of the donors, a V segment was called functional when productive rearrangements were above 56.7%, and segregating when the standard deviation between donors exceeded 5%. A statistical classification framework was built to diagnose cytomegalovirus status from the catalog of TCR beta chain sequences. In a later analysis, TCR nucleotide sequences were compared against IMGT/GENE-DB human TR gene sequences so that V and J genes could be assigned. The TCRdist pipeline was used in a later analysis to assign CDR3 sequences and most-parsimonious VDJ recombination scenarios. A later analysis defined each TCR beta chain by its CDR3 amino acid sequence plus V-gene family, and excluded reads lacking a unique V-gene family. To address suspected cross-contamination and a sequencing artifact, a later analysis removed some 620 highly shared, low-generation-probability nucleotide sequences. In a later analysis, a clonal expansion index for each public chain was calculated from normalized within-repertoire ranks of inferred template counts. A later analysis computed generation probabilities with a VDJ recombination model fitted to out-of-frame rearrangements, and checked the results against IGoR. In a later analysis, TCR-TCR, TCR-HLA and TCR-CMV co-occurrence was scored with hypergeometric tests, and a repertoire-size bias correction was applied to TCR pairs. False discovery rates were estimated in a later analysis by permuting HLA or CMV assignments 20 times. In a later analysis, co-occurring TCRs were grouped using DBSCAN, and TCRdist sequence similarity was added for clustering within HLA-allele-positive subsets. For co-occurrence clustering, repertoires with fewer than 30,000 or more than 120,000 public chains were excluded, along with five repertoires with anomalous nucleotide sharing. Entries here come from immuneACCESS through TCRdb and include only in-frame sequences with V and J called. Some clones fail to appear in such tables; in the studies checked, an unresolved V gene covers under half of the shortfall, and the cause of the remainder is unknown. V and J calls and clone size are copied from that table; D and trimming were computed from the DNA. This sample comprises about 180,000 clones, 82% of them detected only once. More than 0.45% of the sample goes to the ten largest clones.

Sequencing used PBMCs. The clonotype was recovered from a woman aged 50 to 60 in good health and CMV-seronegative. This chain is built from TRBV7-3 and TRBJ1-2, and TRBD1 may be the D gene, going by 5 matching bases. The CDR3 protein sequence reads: CASSPRPGVDYGYTF. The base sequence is TGTGCCAGCAGCCCAAGGCCGGGGGTAGACTATGGCTACACCTTC.